This T cell receptor (beta chain) derives from a study of T cell responses to AZD1222 COVID-19 vaccine. The method was immunoSEQ multiplex PCR; TCRdb's version includes in-frame clones alone and lacks a portion of them. Here the sample spans some 95,000 clones, around 90% being singletons. This CDR3 contains 17 residues. Germline V gives CDR1 SGDLS, CDR2 YYNGEE. V was clipped by 0 bases and J by 1 base, with 14 bases between them. General observations from the study: Spike-specific TCR breadth and depth were elevated following two AZD1222 doses. Reportedly, nearly half of unique spike TCRs recognized epitopes outside B.1.351/B.1.1.7 mutations. Just a handful of AZD1222 recipients tested seropositive at baseline. Regions 160-218 and 743-854 held dominance among vaccine-associated CD4 TCRs, which spanned spike.

A note on this clone: Its antigen is not identified.

The specimen comprised peripheral blood, sampled on day 0 of AZD1222 vaccination. The clonotype originates from an adult in good health. The rearrangement joins TRBV9 to TRBJ2-1; D gene uncertain. The CDR3 sequence is CASSVDPLPSSYNEQFF. Here the CDR3 DNA reads TGTGCCAGCAGCGTAGACCCACTCCCATCGTCCTACAATGAGCAGTTCTTC.